Listed below are T cell receptor beta chains from one sample, sequenced in a study of OX40 agonist ivuxolimab in advanced cancers. Assay used: immunoSEQ multiplex PCR; TCRdb lists only in-frame clones, some missing. The sample includes approximately 90,000 clones, over 75% of them seen just once. Sequencing was performed on CD4+ or CD8+ T cells sorted from blood, taken in a trial of the OX40 agonist ivuxolimab. The receptors were sampled from an adult with an advanced solid tumor such as melanoma, head and neck, liver or kidney cancer. Each CDR3 is given with its conserved first and last residue. D genes are given only for firm matches. Some rows mark clone size as missing; the rest say once, few, many or name a class of expanded clone.

.	TRBV5-4	TRBJ1-1	TRBD1	TGTGCCAGCAGCCCCCTCCAGGGGACAGAGAACACTGAAGCTTTCTTT	CASSPLQGTENTEAFF
.	TRBV19	TRBJ2-1	TRBD1	TGTGCCAGTAAGCGACAGGGAGTCAGCAATGAGCAGTTCTTC	CASKRQGVSNEQFF
few	TRBV5-1	TRBJ1-1	.	TGCGCCAGCAGCCCATTGATGGACAGTGAAGCTTTCTTT	CASSPLMDSEAFF
.	TRBV18	TRBJ1-1	TRBD1	TGTGCCAGCTCGCAGGGACAGGGGAACACTGAAGCTTTCTTT	CASSQGQGNTEAFF
.	TRBV6-4	TRBJ2-1	.	TGTGCCAGCAGTGACTCTGGGAGGGAGCAGTTCTTC	CASSDSGREQFF
.	TRBV7-9	TRBJ2-7	TRBD2	TGTGCCAGCAGCGGATGGCAGGGAGGGGACGAGCAGTACTTC	CASSGWQGGDEQYF
.	TRBV9	TRBJ2-2	TRBD2	TGTGCCAGCAGCGTAGGACTAGCGGGGAACACCGGGGAGCTGTTTTTT	CASSVGLAGNTGELFF
.	TRBV6-1	TRBJ2-3	TRBD2	TGTGCCAGCAGTGAAGAGGCTAGCGGGGGGCGAAATACGCAGTATTTT	CASSEEASGGRNTQYF
.	TRBV5-5	TRBJ2-6	.	TGTGCCAGCAGCCCTGAAGGCTCTGGGGCCAACGTCCTGACTTTC	CASSPEGSGANVLTF
few	TRBV27	TRBJ1-5	.	TGTGCCAGCAGAAAAGAACGGGGCAATCAGCCCCAGCATTTT	CASRKERGNQPQHF
once	TRBV7-2	TRBJ2-2	.	TGTGCCAGCAGCTTAGGGCGCCGGGACAACACCGGGGAGCTGTTTTTT	CASSLGRRDNTGELFF
.	TRBV18	TRBJ2-7	TRBD1	TGTGCCAGCTCACCTACCGGGACAGGGTCCTACGAGCAGTACTTC	CASSPTGTGSYEQYF
.	TRBV5-4	TRBJ2-3	.	TGTGCCAGCAGCTTGTCGGGCGTCGATACGCAGTATTTT	CASSLSGVDTQYF
.	TRBV7-6	TRBJ2-5	TRBD1	TGTGCCAGCAGCCCTCAGGGGGCGCAGGGGGAGACCCAGTACTTC	CASSPQGAQGETQYF
.	TRBV6-5	TRBJ1-5	TRBD1	TGTGCCAGCAGCCCGGACAGGGGGTATCAGCCCCAGCATTTT	CASSPDRGYQPQHF
.	TRBV10-3	TRBJ2-7	.	TGTGCCATCAGGGAAGGAGTTGGAGGCTACGAGCAGTACTTC	CAIREGVGGYEQYF
few	TRBV5-8	TRBJ1-2	.	TGTGCCAGCAGCCTTACACGTGGCTACACCTTC	CASSLTRGYTF
.	TRBV7-9	TRBJ1-4	TRBD1	TGTGCCAGCAGCCCGGGACAGGGATATGAAAAACTGTTTTTT	CASSPGQGYEKLFF
.	TRBV11-3	TRBJ2-1	TRBD2	TGTGCCAGCAGCTTAGGGGGACTAGCGGGGGAAAATGAGCAGTTCTTC	CASSLGGLAGENEQFF
.	TRBV10-3	TRBJ1-3	TRBD1	TGTGCCATCAGTGGGGGCAGGGGGCTTGGAAACACCATATATTTT	CAISGGRGLGNTIYF
.	TRBV5-6	TRBJ1-1	.	TGTGCCAGCAGCTTGTGGCCAGGGGCCTTTGAAGCTTTCTTT	CASSLWPGAFEAFF
.	TRBV5-1	TRBJ2-1	TRBD2	TGCGCCAGCAGCCACCGGGGGAGGGGAAATGAGCAGTTCTTC	CASSHRGRGNEQFF
once	TRBV10-3	TRBJ2-5	TRBD1	TGTGCCATCAGTGGCCTGAGACAGGGGGAAGAGACCCAGTACTTC	CAISGLRQGEETQYF
.	TRBV7-6	TRBJ2-3	TRBD2	TGTGCCAGCAGCCTTAACAGCGGGGGGGGAACTAGCACAGATACGCAGTATTTT	CASSLNSGGGTSTDTQYF
once	TRBV5-1	TRBJ1-3	TRBD1	TGCGCCAGCAGATCGGCACCCACGGGACAGGGCTATGGAAACACCATATATTTT	CASRSAPTGQGYGNTIYF
.	TRBV19	TRBJ1-1	.	TGTGCCAGTAGTATTAAACCCGTAATTGGGATGAACACTGAAGCTTTCTTT	CASSIKPVIGMNTEAFF
.	TRBV7-6	TRBJ1-3	.	TGTGCCAGCAGCGCACAAGCAGGGACTGGAAACACCATATATTTT	CASSAQAGTGNTIYF
.	TRBV5-1	TRBJ2-3	TRBD2	TGCGCCAGCTCCGAGAAGGTAGCGGGGGTGAACACAGATACGCAGTATTTT	CASSEKVAGVNTDTQYF
.	TRBV25-1	TRBJ2-5	.	TGTGCCAGCAGTGAAGGTTCCCGGGGGACCCAGTACTTC	CASSEGSRGTQYF
.	TRBV7-9	TRBJ2-4	.	TGTGCCAGCAGCTTAATCCTTTCTGCGGCCAAAAACATTCAGTACTTC	CASSLILSAAKNIQYF
.	TRBV9	TRBJ2-1	.	TGTGCCAGCAGTCTAGCATTAGTGAATGAGCAGTTCTTC	CASSLALVNEQFF
.	TRBV7-2	TRBJ2-7	.	TGTGCCAGCAGCTTAATGGAAAAAGTAGCCTACGAGCAGTACTTC	CASSLMEKVAYEQYF
.	TRBV9	TRBJ2-5	.	TGTGCCAGCAGCCCTAGGGACCGGGGCGGGACCCAGTACTTC	CASSPRDRGGTQYF
.	TRBV4-3	TRBJ2-3	TRBD2	TGCGCCAGCAGCCTTCAACTAGCGGGGGGGGTTGATACGCAGTATTTT	CASSLQLAGGVDTQYF
.	TRBV23-1	TRBJ1-2	.	TGCGCCAGCAGTCTCCCCGACGGGATTTCTAATGGCTACACCTTC	CASSLPDGISNGYTF
.	TRBV2	TRBJ1-5	TRBD1	TGTGCCAGCAGTGAACCAACAGGGGGCCTCCCGAGCAATCAGCCCCAGCATTTT	CASSEPTGGLPSNQPQHF
.	TRBV19	TRBJ2-2	TRBD1	TGTGCCAGTAGTTCATACCCGGGACAGGGGGCGAACACCGGGGAGCTGTTTTTT	CASSSYPGQGANTGELFF
.	TRBV19	TRBJ1-6	.	TGTGCCAGTAGTATTGGGAGCCACAATTCACCCCTCCACTTT	CASSIGSHNSPLHF
.	TRBV5-5	TRBJ1-6	TRBD1	TGCGCCAGCAGCCAATTCCTTGATGTACAGGGGAATCTATCACCCCTCCACTTT	CASSQFLDVQGNLSPLHF
.	TRBV28	TRBJ2-7	TRBD1	TGTGCCAGCAGTTTACAGGGGGCGCAGTCCGAGCAGTACTTC	CASSLQGAQSEQYF
.	TRBV5-1	TRBJ1-1	.	TGCGCCAGCAGCTTCAGACCCGGAGGCAGCACTGAAGCTTTCTTT	CASSFRPGGSTEAFF
once	TRBV9	TRBJ2-7	TRBD1	TGTGCCAGCAGCTCGGGACAGGACCTATACTACGAGCAGTACTTC	CASSSGQDLYYEQYF